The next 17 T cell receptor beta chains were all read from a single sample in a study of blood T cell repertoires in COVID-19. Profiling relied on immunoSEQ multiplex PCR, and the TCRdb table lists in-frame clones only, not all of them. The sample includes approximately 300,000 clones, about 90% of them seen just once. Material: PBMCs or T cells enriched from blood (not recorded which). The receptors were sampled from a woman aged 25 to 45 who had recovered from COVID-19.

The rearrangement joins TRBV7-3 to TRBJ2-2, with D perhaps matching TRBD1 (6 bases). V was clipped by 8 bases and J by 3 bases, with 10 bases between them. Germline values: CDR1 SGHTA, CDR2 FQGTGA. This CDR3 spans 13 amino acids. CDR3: CASGQGYTGELFF. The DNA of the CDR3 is TGTGCCAGCGGGCAGGGGTACACCGGGGAGCTGTTTTTT.

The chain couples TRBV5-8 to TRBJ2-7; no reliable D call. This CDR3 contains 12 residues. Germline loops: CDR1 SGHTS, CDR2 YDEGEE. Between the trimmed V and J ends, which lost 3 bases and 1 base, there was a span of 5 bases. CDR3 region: CASSWSSYEQYF. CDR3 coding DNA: TGTGCCAGCAGCTGGAGTTCCTACGAGCAGTACTTC.

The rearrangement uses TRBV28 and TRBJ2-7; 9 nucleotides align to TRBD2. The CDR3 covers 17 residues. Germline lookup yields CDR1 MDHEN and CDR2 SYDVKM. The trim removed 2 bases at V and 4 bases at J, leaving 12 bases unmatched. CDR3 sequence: CASSLVVRLAGRYEQYF. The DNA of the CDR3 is TGTGCCAGCAGTTTAGTAGTCAGGCTAGCGGGAAGGTACGAGCAGTACTTC.

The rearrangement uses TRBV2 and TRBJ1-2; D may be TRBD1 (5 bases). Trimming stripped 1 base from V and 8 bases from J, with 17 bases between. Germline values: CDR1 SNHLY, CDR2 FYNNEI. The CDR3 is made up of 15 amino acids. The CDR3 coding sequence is TGTGCCAGCAGTGAAGGGGGCACCCTCCAACGCGGCTACACCTTC. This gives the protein CASSEGGTLQRGYTF.

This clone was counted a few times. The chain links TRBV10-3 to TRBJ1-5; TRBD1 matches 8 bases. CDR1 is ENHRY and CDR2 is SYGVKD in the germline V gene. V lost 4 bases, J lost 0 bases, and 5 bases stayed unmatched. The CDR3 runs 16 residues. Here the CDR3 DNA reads TGTGCCATCAGTGGGGGGACAGGCGATAGCAATCAGCCCCAGCATTTT. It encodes CAISGGTGDSNQPQHF.

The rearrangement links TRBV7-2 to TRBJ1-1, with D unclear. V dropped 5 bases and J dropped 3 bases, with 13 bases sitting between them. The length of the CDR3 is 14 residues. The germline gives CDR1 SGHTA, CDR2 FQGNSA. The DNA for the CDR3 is TGTGCCAGCAGCCAGGTAGGGAGCCACACTGAAGCTTTCTTT. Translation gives CASSQVGSHTEAFF.

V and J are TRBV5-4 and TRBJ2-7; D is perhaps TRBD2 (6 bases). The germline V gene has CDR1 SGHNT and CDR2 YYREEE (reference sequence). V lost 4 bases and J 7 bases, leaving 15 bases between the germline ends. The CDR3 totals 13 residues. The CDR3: CASSPGVQGEQYF. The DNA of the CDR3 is TGTGCCAGCAGCCCGGGGGTCCAGGGTGAGCAGTACTTC.

The CDR3, as DNA: TGTGCCAGCTCACCAGTACCAGGCCCCTACGAGCAGTACTTC. It specifies CASSPVPGPYEQYF. The chain recombines TRBV18 with TRBJ2-7; no clear D gene. V was pared by 2 bases and J by 2 bases, with 10 bases between. In germline, CDR1 is KGHSH, CDR2 LQKENI. CDR3 length: 14 amino acids.

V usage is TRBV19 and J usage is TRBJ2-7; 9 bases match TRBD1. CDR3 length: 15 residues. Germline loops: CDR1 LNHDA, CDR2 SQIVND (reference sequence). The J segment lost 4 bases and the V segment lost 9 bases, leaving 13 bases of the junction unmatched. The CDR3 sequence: CASNQYGTGSYEQYF. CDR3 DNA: TGTGCCAGCAACCAATACGGGACAGGGTCATACGAGCAGTACTTC.

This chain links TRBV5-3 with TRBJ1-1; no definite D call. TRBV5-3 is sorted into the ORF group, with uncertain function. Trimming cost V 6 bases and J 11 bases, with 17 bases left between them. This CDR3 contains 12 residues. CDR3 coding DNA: TGTGCCAGAACCCTAGGTCTAACCTCGGCTTTCTTT. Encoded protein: CARTLGLTSAFF.

CDR3 residues: CAWSLHSGGNEAFF. In DNA, the CDR3 is TGTGCCTGGAGTCTCCATTCGGGAGGGAATGAAGCTTTCTTT. This chain uses TRBV30 with TRBJ1-1; D gene ambiguous. Germline CDR1 GTSNPN, CDR2 SVGIG (reference sequence). The CDR3 is 14 residues long. Trimming removed 2 bases at V and 7 bases at J, with 17 bases between.

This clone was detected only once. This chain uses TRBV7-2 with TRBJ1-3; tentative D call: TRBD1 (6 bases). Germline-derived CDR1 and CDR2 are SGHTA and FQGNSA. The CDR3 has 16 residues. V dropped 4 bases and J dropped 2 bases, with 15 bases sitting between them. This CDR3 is CASSSRQAPTGNTIYF. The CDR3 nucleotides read TGTGCCAGCAGCTCGAGACAGGCCCCCACTGGAAACACCATATATTTT.

CDR3 loop: CASSDSQNTEAFF. The CDR3 region has the DNA TGTGCCAGCAGTGACTCACAGAACACTGAAGCTTTCTTT. The chain carries TRBV6-4 and TRBJ1-1; D is undetermined. With 0 bases removed from V and 1 base from J, the gap between germline ends came to 3 bases. The CDR3 loop spans 13 amino acids. Germline values: CDR1 MRHNA, CDR2 SNTAGT.

CDR3 bases: TGTGCCTGGGTCTCAGTGAACACTGAAGCTTTCTTT. It translates to CAWVSVNTEAFF. This sequence joins TRBV30 and TRBJ1-1, with D unclear. V was pared by 5 bases and J by 0 bases, with 7 bases between. The CDR3 length is 12 residues. Germline lookup yields CDR1 GTSNPN and CDR2 SVGIG (reference sequence).

CDR3 loop: CASSSTGDLSPLHF. DNA for the CDR3: TGTGCCAGCAGTTCGACAGGTGATCTCTCACCCCTCCACTTT. This chain connects TRBV6-2 or TRBV6-3 to TRBJ1-6, with a tentative D call TRBD1 (6 bases). CDR1 and CDR2 (germline): MNHEY, SVGEGT. V was clipped by 4 bases and J by 10 bases, with 14 bases between them. The CDR3 contains 14 residues.

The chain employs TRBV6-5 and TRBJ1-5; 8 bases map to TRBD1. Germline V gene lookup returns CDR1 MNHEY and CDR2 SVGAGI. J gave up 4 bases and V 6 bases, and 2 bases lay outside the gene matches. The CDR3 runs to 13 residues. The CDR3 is CASRGQENQPQHF. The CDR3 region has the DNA TGTGCCAGCAGGGGACAGGAGAATCAGCCCCAGCATTTT.

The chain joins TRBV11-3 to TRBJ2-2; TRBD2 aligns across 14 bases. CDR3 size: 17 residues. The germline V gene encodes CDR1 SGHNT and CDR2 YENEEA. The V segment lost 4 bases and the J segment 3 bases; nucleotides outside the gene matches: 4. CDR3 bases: TGTGCCAGCAGCTGGGGACTAGCGGGAGACTACACCGGGGAGCTGTTTTTT. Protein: CASSWGLAGDYTGELFF.